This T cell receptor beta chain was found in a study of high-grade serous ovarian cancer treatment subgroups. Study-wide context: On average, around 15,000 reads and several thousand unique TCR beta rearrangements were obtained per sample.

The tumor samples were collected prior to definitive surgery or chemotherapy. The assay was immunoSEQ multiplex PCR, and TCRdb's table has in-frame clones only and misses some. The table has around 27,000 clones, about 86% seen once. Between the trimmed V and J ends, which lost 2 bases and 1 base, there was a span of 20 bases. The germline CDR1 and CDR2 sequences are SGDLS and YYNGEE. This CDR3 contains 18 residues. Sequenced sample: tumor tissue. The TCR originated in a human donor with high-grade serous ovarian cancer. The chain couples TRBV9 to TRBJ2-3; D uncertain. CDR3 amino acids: CASSVEDDSFIRTDTQYF. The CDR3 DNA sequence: TGTGCCAGCAGCGTTGAAGATGATAGTTTTATACGCACAGATACGCAGTATTTT.